Here is one T cell receptor (beta chain) with its context. Which antigen it targets is not known. No much larger clone is present one base from it, and per-base qualities are unavailable. The sample originates from a study of blood T cell repertoires in COVID-19 (dated by TCRdb to 2018 to 2021). Background for the entire study: Samples covering the acute and convalescent phases of COVID-19 were provided by collaborators in the United States, Italy and Spain. Nearly every sample came with metadata listing a de-identified subject ID, COVID-19 status, age in years and sex. The repertoires were released in a freely available public database meant as a resource for research on the immune response to SARS-CoV-2. Where HLA class I and class II types were available, the types were taken from metadata supplied by the sample provider, not from assay-based typing. The samples were drawn from two sources: the first 160 participants of the ongoing ImmuneRACE study, and 1,000 to 1,500 subjects contributed by 6 global collaborators. The prospective study material was composed of cDNA or gDNA derived from T cells, B-cell-depleted T cells, or PBMCs. Subjects who had been exposed to COVID-19, were actively infected with it, or had recovered from it provided the deeply sampled blood TCRbeta repertoires that made up the dataset. Here is what the overall study found, with its caveats: How much clinical and demographic metadata was included differed by source and by participant, and the metadata was provided uncurated.

TCRbeta CDR3 regions were amplified from genomic DNA using the immunoSEQ Assay, a bias-controlled multiplex PCR. The study's own analysis went as follows. Nucleated cell counts per sample were estimated from amplification of reference gene primers within the assay. Sequence reads were collapsed and filtered to measure the absolute abundance of every unique TCRbeta CDR3 rearrangement. Productive Simpson clonality was computed per sample as the square root of Simpson's diversity index over productive rearrangements. TCRdb retrieved this table from immuneACCESS and kept in-frame rearrangements only. Not all clones are present; in checked studies, unresolved V genes account for under half, and no reason is known for the remainder. V and J calls and clone size are copied from that table; D and trimming were computed from the DNA. This sample comprises about 97,000 clones, around nine tenths of them detected only once. 3% of the sample rests with the top ten.

The germline V gene gives CDR1 as MNHEY and CDR2 as SVGAGI. The CDR3 runs 12 residues from the cysteine to the phenylalanine. Just CDR3 DNA is preserved here, 36 bases in frame from base 1. V lost 6 bases and J lost 1 base; the stretch between them is 6 bases long. Each collaborating institution followed its own protocols to collect whole blood in K2EDTA tubes. For TCRbeta analysis, collaborators shipped samples in one of three forms: frozen whole blood, isolated PBMCs, or DNA extracted from either of those sample types. Sequencing used peripheral blood. Recombination joined TRBV6-5 with TRBJ2-5, with no confidently assigned D gene. The clonotype originates from a man aged 45-65 years with active or convalescent COVID-19. The nucleotide sequence is given as TGTGCCAGCAGCCCGGGCCAAGAGACCCAGTACTTC. It translates as CASSPGQETQYF.